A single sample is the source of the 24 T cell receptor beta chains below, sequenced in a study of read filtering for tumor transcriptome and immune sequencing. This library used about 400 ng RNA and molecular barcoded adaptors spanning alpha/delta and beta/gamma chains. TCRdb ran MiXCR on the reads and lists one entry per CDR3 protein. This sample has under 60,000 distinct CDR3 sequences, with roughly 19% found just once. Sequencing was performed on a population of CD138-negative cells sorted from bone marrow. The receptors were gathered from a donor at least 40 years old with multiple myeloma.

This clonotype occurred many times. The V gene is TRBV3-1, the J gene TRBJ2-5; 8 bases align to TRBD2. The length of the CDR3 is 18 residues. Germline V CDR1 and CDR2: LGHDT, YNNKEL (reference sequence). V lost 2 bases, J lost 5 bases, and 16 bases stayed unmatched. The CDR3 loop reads CASSQKKPGRGASETQYF. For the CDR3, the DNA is TGTGCCAGCAGCCAAAAAAAACCCGGGAGGGGGGCGAGTGAGACCCAGTACTTC.

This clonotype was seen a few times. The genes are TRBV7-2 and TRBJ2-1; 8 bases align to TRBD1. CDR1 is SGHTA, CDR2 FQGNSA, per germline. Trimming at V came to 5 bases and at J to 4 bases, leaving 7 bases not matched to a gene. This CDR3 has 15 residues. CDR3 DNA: TGTGCCAGCAGCCTCTTAGGGGACAGGTACAATGAGCAGTTCTTC. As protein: CASSLLGDRYNEQFF.

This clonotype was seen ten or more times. The CDR3 protein is CAWREGKTNTEAFF. In DNA form, the CDR3 reads TGTGCCTGGAGAGAAGGGAAAACGAACACTGAAGCTTTCTTT. The genes are TRBV30 and TRBJ1-1; D is ambiguous. Between the trimmed V and J ends, which lost 3 bases and 1 base, there was a span of 12 bases. Per germline, CDR1 GTSNPN and CDR2 SVGIG (reference sequence). The CDR3 contains 14 residues.

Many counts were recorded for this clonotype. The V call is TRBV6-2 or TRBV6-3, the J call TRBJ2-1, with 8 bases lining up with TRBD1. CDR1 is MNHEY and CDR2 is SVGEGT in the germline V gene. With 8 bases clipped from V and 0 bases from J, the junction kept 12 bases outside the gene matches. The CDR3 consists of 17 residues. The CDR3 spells CASGNGDRWGSYNEQFF. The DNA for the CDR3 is TGTGCCAGCGGAAACGGGGACAGGTGGGGCTCCTACAATGAGCAGTTCTTC.

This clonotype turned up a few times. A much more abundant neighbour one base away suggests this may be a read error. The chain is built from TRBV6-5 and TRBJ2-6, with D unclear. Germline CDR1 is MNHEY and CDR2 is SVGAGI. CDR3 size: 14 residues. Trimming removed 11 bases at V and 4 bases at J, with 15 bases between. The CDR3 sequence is CAALTASGANVLTF. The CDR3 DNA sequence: TGTGCCGCCCTCACTGCCTCCGGGGCCAACGTCCTGACTTTC.

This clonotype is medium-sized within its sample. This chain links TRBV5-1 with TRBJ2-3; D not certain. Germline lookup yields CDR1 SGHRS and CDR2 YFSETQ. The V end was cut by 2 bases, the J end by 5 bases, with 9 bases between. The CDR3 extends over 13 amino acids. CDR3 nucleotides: TGCGCCAGCAGCTTAGGACGGTTAGATACGCAGTATTTT. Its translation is CASSLGRLDTQYF.

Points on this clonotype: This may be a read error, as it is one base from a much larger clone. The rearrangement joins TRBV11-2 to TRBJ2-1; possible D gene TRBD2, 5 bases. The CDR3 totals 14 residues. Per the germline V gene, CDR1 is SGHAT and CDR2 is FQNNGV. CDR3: CTSSLEGLYNEQFF. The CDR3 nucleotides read TGTACCAGCAGCTTAGAGGGATTATACAATGAGCAGTTCTTC.

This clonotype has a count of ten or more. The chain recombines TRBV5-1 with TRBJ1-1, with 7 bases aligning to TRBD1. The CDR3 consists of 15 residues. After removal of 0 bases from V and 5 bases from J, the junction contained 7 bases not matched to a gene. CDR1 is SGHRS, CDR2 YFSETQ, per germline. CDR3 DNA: TGCGCCAGCAGCTTGGCGGGACAGCCCAATACTGAAGCTTTCTTT. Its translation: CASSLAGQPNTEAFF. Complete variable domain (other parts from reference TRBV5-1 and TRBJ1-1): KAGVTQTPRYLIKTRGQQVTLSCSPISGHRSVSWYQQTPGQGLQFLFEYFSETQRNKGNFPGRFSGRQFSNSRSEMNVSTLELGDSALYLCASSLAGQPNTEAFFGQGTRLTVV.

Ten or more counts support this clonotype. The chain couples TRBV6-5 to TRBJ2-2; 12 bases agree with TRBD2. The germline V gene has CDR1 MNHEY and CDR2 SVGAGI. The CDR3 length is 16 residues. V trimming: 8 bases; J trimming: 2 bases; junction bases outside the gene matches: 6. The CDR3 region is CASVSSGRENTGELFF. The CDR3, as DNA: TGTGCCAGCGTTTCTAGCGGGAGGGAAAACACCGGGGAGCTGTTTTTT.

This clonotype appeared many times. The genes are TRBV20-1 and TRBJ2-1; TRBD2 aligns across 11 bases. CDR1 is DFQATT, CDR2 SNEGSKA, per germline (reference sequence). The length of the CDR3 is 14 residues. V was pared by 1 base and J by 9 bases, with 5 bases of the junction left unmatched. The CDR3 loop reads CSARGLAGMVEQFF. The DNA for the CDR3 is TGCAGTGCTAGAGGACTAGCGGGAATGGTTGAGCAGTTCTTC.

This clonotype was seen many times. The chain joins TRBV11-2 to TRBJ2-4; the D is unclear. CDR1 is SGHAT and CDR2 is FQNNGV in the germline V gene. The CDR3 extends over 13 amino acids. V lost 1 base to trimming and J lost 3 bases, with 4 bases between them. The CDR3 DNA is TGTGCCAGCAGCTTAGGCCTCAAAAACATTCAGTACTTC. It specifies CASSLGLKNIQYF. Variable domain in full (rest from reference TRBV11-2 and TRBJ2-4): EAGVAQSPRYKIIEKRQSVAFWCNPISGHATLYWYQQILGQGPKLLIQFQNNGVVDDSQLPKDRFSAERLKGVDSTLKIQPAKLEDSAVYLCASSLGLKNIQYFGAGTRLSVL.

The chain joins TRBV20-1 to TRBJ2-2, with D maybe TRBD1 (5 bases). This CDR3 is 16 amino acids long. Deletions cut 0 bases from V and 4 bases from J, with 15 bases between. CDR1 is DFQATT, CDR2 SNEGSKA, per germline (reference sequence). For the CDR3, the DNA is TGCAGTGCTAGAGACGGGTGGGGCGTTAGCACCGGGGAGCTGTTTTTT. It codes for CSARDGWGVSTGELFF.

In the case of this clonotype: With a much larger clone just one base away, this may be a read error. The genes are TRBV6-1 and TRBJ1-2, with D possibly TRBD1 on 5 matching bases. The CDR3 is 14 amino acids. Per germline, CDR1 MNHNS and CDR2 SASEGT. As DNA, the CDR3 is TGTGCCAGCAGTGCCGGGGCAGCCAACTATGGCTACCCCTTC. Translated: CASSAGAANYGYPF.

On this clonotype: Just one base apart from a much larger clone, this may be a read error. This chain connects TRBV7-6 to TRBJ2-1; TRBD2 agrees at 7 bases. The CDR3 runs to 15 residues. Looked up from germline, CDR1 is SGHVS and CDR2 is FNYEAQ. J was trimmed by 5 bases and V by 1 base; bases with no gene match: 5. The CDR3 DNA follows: TGTGCCAGCAGCTTAGGGGCAGCGGGGCACAATGAGCAGTTCTTC. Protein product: CASSLGAAGHNEQFF.

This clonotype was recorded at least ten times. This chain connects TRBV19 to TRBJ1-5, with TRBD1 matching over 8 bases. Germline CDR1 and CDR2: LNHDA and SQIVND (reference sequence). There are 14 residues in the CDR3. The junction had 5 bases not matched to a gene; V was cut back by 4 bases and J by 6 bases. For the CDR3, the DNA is TGTGCCAGTAGTAGGGGGACAGGTAGTCAGCCCCAGCATTTT. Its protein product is CASSRGTGSQPQHF.

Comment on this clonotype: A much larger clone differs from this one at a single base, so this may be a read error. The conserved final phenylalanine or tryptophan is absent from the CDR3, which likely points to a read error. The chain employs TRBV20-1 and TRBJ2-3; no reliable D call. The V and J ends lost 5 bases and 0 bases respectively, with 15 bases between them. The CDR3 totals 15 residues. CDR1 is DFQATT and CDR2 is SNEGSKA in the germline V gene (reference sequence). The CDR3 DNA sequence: TGCAGTGCTGCCGAACGGGCGTTCAGCACAGATACGCAGTATCTT. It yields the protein CSAAERAFSTDTQYL.

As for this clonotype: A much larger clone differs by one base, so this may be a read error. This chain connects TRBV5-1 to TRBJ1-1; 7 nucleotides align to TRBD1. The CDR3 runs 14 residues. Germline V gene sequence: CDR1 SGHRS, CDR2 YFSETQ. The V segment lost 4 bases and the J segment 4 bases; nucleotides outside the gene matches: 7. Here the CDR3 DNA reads TGCGCCAGCAGCCCCGGGGCAGGGGGCACTGAAGCTTTCTTT. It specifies CASSPGAGGTEAFF. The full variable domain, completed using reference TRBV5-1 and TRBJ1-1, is KAGVTQTPRYLIKTRGQQVTLSCSPISGHRSVSWYQQTPGQGLQFLFEYFSETQRNKGNFPGRFSGRQFSNSRSEMNVSTLELGDSALYLCASSPGAGGTEAFFGQGTRLTVV.

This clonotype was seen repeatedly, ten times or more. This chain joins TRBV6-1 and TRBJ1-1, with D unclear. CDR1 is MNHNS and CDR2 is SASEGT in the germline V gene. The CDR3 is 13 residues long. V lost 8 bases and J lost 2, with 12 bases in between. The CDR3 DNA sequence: TGTGCCAGCGGCTCCTTGCCTAACACTGAAGCTTTCTTT. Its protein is CASGSLPNTEAFF.

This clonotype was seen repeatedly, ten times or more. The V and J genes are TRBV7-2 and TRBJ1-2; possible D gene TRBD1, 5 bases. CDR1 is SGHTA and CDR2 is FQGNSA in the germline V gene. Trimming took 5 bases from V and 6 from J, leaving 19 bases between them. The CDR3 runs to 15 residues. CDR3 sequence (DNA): TGTGCCAGCAGCCGGGGGGACCTGGGCACCCATGGCTACACCTTC. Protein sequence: CASSRGDLGTHGYTF.

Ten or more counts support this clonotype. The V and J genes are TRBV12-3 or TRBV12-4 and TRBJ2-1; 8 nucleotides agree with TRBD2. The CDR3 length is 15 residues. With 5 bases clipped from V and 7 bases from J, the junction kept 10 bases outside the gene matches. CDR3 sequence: CASSPREGLLNEQFF. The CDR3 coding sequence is TGTGCCAGCAGTCCCCGGGAGGGCCTTTTAAATGAGCAGTTCTTC.

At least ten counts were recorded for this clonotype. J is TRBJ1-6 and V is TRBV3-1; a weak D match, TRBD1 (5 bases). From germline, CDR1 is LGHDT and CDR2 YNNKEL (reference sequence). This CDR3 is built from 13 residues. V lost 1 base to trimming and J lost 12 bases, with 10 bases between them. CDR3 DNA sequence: TGTGCCAGCAGCCAAGGACAGCCAAGACCCCTCCACTTT. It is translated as CASSQGQPRPLHF.

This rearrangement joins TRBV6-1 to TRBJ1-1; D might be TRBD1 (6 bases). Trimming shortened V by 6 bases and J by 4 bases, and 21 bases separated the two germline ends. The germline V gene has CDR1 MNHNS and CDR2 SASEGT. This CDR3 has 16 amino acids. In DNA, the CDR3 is TGTGCCAGCAGCTCGGGGGGGCTCCTATTGAGCACTGAAGCTTTCTTT. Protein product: CASSSGGLLLSTEAFF.

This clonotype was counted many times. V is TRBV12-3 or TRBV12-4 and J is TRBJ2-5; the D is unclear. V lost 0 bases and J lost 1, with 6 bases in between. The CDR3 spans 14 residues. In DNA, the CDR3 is TGTGCCAGCAGTTTAGCTAGCCTCCAAGAGACCCAGTACTTC. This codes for CASSLASLQETQYF.

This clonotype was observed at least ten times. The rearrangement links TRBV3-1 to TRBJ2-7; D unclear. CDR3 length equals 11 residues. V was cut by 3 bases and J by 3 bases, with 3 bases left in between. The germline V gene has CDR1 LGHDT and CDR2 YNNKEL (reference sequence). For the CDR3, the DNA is TGTGCCAGCAGCCATAACTACGAGCAGTACTTC. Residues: CASSHNYEQYF.